The 30 T cell receptor beta chains presented below share a single source sample, sequenced in a study of T cell responses to AZD1222 COVID-19 vaccine. Generated by immunoSEQ multiplex PCR, the TCRdb table keeps only in-frame clones and is missing some. The table records just under 95,000 clones, nearly 90% of them present only once. Source: peripheral blood, taken on day 0 of AZD1222 vaccination. These receptor sequences come from an adult in good health.

For this clone: The junction departs from germline at one end; a sequencing error may be responsible. The J gene is TRBJ2-7, the V gene TRBV25-1, with D possibly matching TRBD2 (5 bases). The germline V gene has CDR1 MGHDK and CDR2 SYGVNS. The CDR3 consists of 16 residues. The CDR3 region is CASSASAGEGSYEQYF. The CDR3 coding sequence is TGCGCCAGCAGTGCCTCCGCCGGGGAAGGGTCCTACGAGCAGTACTTC.

This clone was found once. The chain is built from TRBV28 and TRBJ1-1; D gene ambiguous. The germline CDR1 and CDR2 sequences are MDHEN and SYDVKM. Trimming cost V 8 bases and J 0 bases, with 10 bases left between them. CDR3 length equals 13 residues. The CDR3 DNA follows: TGTGCCAGCTTTTATCGAATGAACACTGAAGCTTTCTTT. This gives the protein CASFYRMNTEAFF.

The J gene is TRBJ1-3, the V gene TRBV6-5; 8 bases fit TRBD1. The V and J ends lost 4 bases and 4 bases, in that order; junction bases with no gene match: 6. From germline, CDR1 is MNHEY and CDR2 SVGAGI. The CDR3 covers 15 residues. The CDR3 loop is CASSSQGARGNTIYF. CDR3 nucleotides: TGTGCCAGCAGTTCTCAGGGGGCGCGAGGAAACACCATATATTTT.

The rearrangement joins TRBV9 to TRBJ1-3, with TRBD1 matching over 8 bases. This CDR3 contains 15 residues. V was pared by 0 bases and J by 4 bases, with 3 bases of the junction left unmatched. CDR1 SGDLS and CDR2 YYNGEE come from the germline V gene. The CDR3 DNA reads as TGTGCCAGCAGCGTAGACGGGGACAGGGGAAACACCATATATTTT. Its translation: CASSVDGDRGNTIYF.

This clone was counted a few times. The gene calls are TRBV2 and TRBJ2-7; 9 bases line up with TRBD1. The CDR3 consists of 14 residues. Germline loops: CDR1 SNHLY, CDR2 FYNNEI. V dropped 7 bases and J dropped 6; count of bases not matched to a gene: 10. The CDR3 reads CASKPGQGYGEQYF. The CDR3 DNA follows: TGTGCCAGCAAACCGGGACAGGGATATGGCGAGCAGTACTTC.

The chain employs TRBV2 and TRBJ2-3; perhaps TRBD1 as D (5 bases). The CDR3 covers 14 residues. Trimming took 5 bases from V and 3 from J, leaving 12 bases between them. Looked up from germline, CDR1 is SNHLY and CDR2 is FYNNEI. The CDR3 loop reads CASSTQGGTDTQYF. The CDR3 bases are TGTGCCAGCAGTACCCAGGGTGGAACAGATACGCAGTATTTT.

J is TRBJ2-7 and V is TRBV3-1 (or the pseudogene TRBV3-2); TRBD2 agrees at 7 bases. J gave up 2 bases and V 0 bases, and 4 bases lay outside the gene matches. The germline gives CDR1 LGHDT, CDR2 YNNKEL (reference sequence). The CDR3 sequence is 15 residues long. The CDR3 region is CASSQDIGGTYEQYF. The CDR3 nucleotides are TGTGCCAGCAGCCAAGATATCGGGGGGACCTACGAGCAGTACTTC.

The chain carries TRBV18 and TRBJ1-4, with D unresolved. Per the germline V gene, CDR1 is KGHSH and CDR2 is LQKENI. The length of the CDR3 is 14 residues. V was cut by 5 bases and J by 8 bases, with 15 bases left in between. In nucleotides, the CDR3 is TGTGCCAGCTCATCGGACCCGAGGGAGGAAAAACTGTTTTTT. Amino acids: CASSSDPREEKLFF.

This clone was seen repeatedly, ten times or more. V and J are TRBV4-3 and TRBJ1-1; D gene ambiguous. V was shortened by 8 bases and J by 1 base, with 11 bases between the two germline ends. The germline CDR1 and CDR2 sequences are LGHNA and YSLEER. The CDR3 runs to 13 residues. The CDR3 DNA sequence: TGCGCCAGCGGACCCCACAGGAACACTGAAGCTTTCTTT. Its translation is CASGPHRNTEAFF.

The V and J genes are TRBV3-1 (or the pseudogene TRBV3-2) and TRBJ2-1, with D unclear. The germline V gene encodes CDR1 LGHDT and CDR2 YNNKEL (reference sequence). Trimming stripped 0 bases from V and 4 bases from J, with 10 bases between. This CDR3 is 15 amino acids long. The CDR3 here is CASSQDKPPYNEQFF. In DNA form, the CDR3 reads TGTGCCAGCAGCCAAGATAAACCCCCGTACAATGAGCAGTTCTTC.

This clone has only a few counts. The chain is built from TRBV6-2 or TRBV6-3 and TRBJ1-2, with 7 bases that match TRBD1. Trimming took 4 bases from V and 8 from J; bases not matched to a gene: 4. Germline CDR1 is MNHEY and CDR2 is SVGEGT. The CDR3 consists of 12 residues. In nucleotides, the CDR3 is TGTGCCAGCAGTTCGGACAGGTGGGGCTACACCTTC. This gives the protein CASSSDRWGYTF.

This clone was detected once. V is TRBV30 and J is TRBJ1-2; TRBD1 might be the D (6 bases). The ends were cut back, 2 bases at V and 3 bases at J, with 10 bases in the middle. This CDR3 has 13 amino acids. From germline, CDR1 is GTSNPN and CDR2 SVGIG (reference sequence). The chain's CDR3 is CAWSKGVDYGYTF. The CDR3, as DNA: TGTGCCTGGAGTAAGGGGGTAGACTATGGCTACACCTTC.

This clone was found once. This chain links TRBV6-2 or TRBV6-3 with TRBJ2-2, with TRBD1 as a possible D gene (6 bases). Per the germline V gene, CDR1 is MNHEY and CDR2 is SVGEGT. V lost 4 bases and J 6 bases, leaving 12 bases between the germline ends. The CDR3 consists of 14 residues. The CDR3 sequence is CASSSTGRAGELFF. For the CDR3, the DNA is TGTGCCAGCAGTTCGACAGGTCGGGCCGGGGAGCTGTTTTTT.

This clone was counted once. CDR3 loop: CASSPLQGFTDTQYF. As DNA, the CDR3 is TGTGCCAGCAGCCCGCTGCAGGGTTTCACAGATACGCAGTATTTT. The chain joins TRBV4-2 to TRBJ2-3, with a tentative D call TRBD1 (5 bases). CDR3 length equals 15 residues. Germline CDR1 is LGHNA and CDR2 is YNFKEQ. Deletions cut 4 bases from V and 2 bases from J, with 13 bases between.

This chain connects TRBV6-5 to TRBJ2-2; D may correspond to TRBD1 or TRBD2 (6 bases each). CDR3 length equals 14 residues. Germline V CDR1 and CDR2: MNHEY, SVGAGI. With 7 bases removed from V and 1 base from J, the gap between germline ends came to 10 bases. The CDR3 protein is CASKGGRNTGELFF. Here the CDR3 DNA reads TGTGCCAGCAAGGGGGGCCGGAACACCGGGGAGCTGTTTTTT.

The J gene is TRBJ1-2, the V gene TRBV25-1; the match to TRBD1 covers 10 bases. Germline assignment: CDR1 MGHDK and CDR2 SYGVNS. Trimming cost V 4 bases and J 1 base; bases outside gene matches: 9. The CDR3 consists of 17 residues. The DNA of the CDR3 is TGTGCCAGCAGTGGGGGGGGACAGGGGACGTTTAACTATGGCTACACCTTC. It specifies CASSGGGQGTFNYGYTF.

V usage is TRBV5-1 and J usage is TRBJ2-5; D is perhaps TRBD1 or TRBD2 (5 bases each). This CDR3 has 14 amino acids. V lost 3 bases and J lost 4, with 13 bases in between. Germline-derived CDR1 and CDR2 are SGHRS and YFSETQ. The CDR3 loop is CASSWGGSGETQYF. The CDR3 nucleotides read TGCGCCAGCAGCTGGGGCGGGTCCGGAGAGACCCAGTACTTC. The whole variable domain, remainder taken from reference TRBV5-1 and TRBJ2-5, is KAGVTQTPRYLIKTRGQQVTLSCSPISGHRSVSWYQQTPGQGLQFLFEYFSETQRNKGNFPGRFSGRQFSNSRSEMNVSTLELGDSALYLCASSWGGSGETQYFGPGTRLLVL.

This chain connects TRBV5-6 to TRBJ1-2; 7 bases align to TRBD1. Germline lookup yields CDR1 SGHDT and CDR2 YYEEEE. The CDR3 loop spans 16 amino acids. J gave up 0 bases and V 0 bases, and 5 bases lay outside the gene matches. The DNA for the CDR3 is TGTGCCAGCAGCTTGGTCGGACAGGTGACTAACTATGGCTACACCTTC. It specifies CASSLVGQVTNYGYTF.

The chain couples TRBV6-5 to TRBJ2-1; D is perhaps TRBD1 (5 bases). V was shortened by 10 bases and J by 6 bases, with 16 bases between the two germline ends. This CDR3 has 13 amino acids. Germline lookup yields CDR1 MNHEY and CDR2 SVGAGI. The DNA for the CDR3 is TGTGCCATTACGAAGGGGCCGGGCAATGAGCAGTTCTTC. Protein sequence: CAITKGPGNEQFF.

V gene TRBV7-9 combines with J gene TRBJ1-6, with D tentatively TRBD1 (6 bases). V dropped 2 bases and J dropped 9 bases, with 14 bases sitting between them. The CDR3 loop spans 15 amino acids. The germline gives CDR1 SEHNR, CDR2 FQNEAQ (reference sequence). The CDR3 loop reads CASSLSGGAGSPLHF. The CDR3 region has the DNA TGTGCCAGCAGCTTAAGTGGGGGCGCGGGTTCACCCCTCCACTTT. Based on the CDR3 plus reference TRBV7-9 and TRBJ1-6, the full variable domain is DTGVSQNPRHKITKRGQNVTFRCDPISEHNRLYWYRQTLGQGPEFLTYFQNEAQLEKSRLLSDRFSAERPKGSFSTLEIQRTEQGDSAMYLCASSLSGGAGSPLHFGNGTRLTVT.

The chain links TRBV28 to TRBJ1-5; tentatively, D is TRBD1 (6 bases). The length of the CDR3 is 14 residues. Per germline, CDR1 MDHEN and CDR2 SYDVKM. V was clipped by 6 bases and J by 7 bases, with 16 bases between them. The CDR3 sequence: CASRDYRDGQPQHF. CDR3 in DNA: TGTGCCAGCAGAGACTACAGGGACGGGCAGCCCCAGCATTTT.

The V call is TRBV6-5, the J call TRBJ2-5, with D possibly called TRBD1 or TRBD2 (5 bases each). CDR1 is MNHEY and CDR2 is SVGAGI in the germline V gene. CDR3 length: 16 residues. Trimming removed 1 base from V and 2 bases from J, with 14 bases in between. The CDR3 loop is CASSYLAGTRQETQYF. In DNA, the CDR3 is TGTGCCAGCAGTTACTTAGCCGGGACCCGTCAAGAGACCCAGTACTTC.

This chain uses TRBV5-1 with TRBJ1-2, with 7 positions matching TRBD1. Germline assignment: CDR1 SGHRS and CDR2 YFSETQ. V dropped 2 bases and J dropped 0; count of bases not matched to a gene: 13. CDR3 length: 18 amino acids. CDR3 sequence: CASSFSPIWTGPNYGYTF. Written as DNA, the CDR3 is TGCGCCAGCAGCTTCTCCCCCATTTGGACAGGACCTAACTATGGCTACACCTTC.

This chain joins TRBV19 and TRBJ1-1; maybe TRBD1 (5 bases). This CDR3 is built from 16 residues. CDR1 and CDR2 (germline): LNHDA, SQIVND (reference sequence). V was shortened by 7 bases and J by 5 bases, with 23 bases between the two germline ends. The DNA for the CDR3 is TGTGCCAGTACAATAGGGGCGCGTAAATGGGCGACTGAAGCTTTCTTT. It translates to CASTIGARKWATEAFF.

The CDR3 nucleotides are TGTGCCAGTAGTTTAACTACTAGAATTCAGTTCTTC. Its protein product is CASSLTTRIQFF. The chain recombines TRBV19 with TRBJ2-1, with D possibly matching TRBD2 (5 bases). The V and J ends lost 5 bases and 13 bases respectively, with 15 bases between them. The CDR3 is made up of 12 amino acids. Germline V CDR1 and CDR2: LNHDA, SQIVND (reference sequence).

The chain recombines TRBV4-1 with TRBJ2-3; TRBD2 matches at 8 bases. This CDR3 is built from 15 residues. With 1 base clipped from V and 6 bases from J, the junction kept 6 bases outside the gene matches. Germline assignment: CDR1 MGHRA and CDR2 YSYEKL. CDR3 region: CASSQVGGGQDTQYF. The CDR3 DNA reads TGCGCCAGCAGCCAAGTCGGCGGGGGGCAGGATACGCAGTATTTT.

The chain couples TRBV9 to TRBJ2-7; D might be TRBD1 (5 bases). The CDR3 is made up of 17 amino acids. The V end lost 4 bases, the J end lost 4 bases, and 24 bases lay between the germline ends. CDR1 is SGDLS, CDR2 YYNGEE, per germline. The CDR3 sequence is CASSPSLVGQGQYEQYF. CDR3 coding DNA: TGTGCCAGCAGCCCATCCCTGGTGGGGCAGGGTCAGTACGAGCAGTACTTC.

V and J are TRBV6-2 or TRBV6-3 and TRBJ2-5, with 7 bases lining up with TRBD2. This CDR3 region has 15 residues. In germline, CDR1 is MNHEY, CDR2 SVGEGT. J gave up 4 bases and V 2 bases, and 7 bases lay outside the gene matches. The CDR3 reads CASSYRAGRGETQYF. The CDR3 DNA sequence: TGTGCCAGCAGTTACCGGGCAGGGAGGGGAGAGACCCAGTACTTC.

The chain uses TRBV28 and TRBJ2-7; the match to TRBD1 covers 7 bases. The CDR3 is made up of 15 amino acids. Germline-derived CDR1 and CDR2 are MDHEN and SYDVKM. V trimming: 5 bases; J trimming: 2 bases; junction bases outside the gene matches: 9. CDR3 in DNA: TGTGCCAGCAGTAAGACAGGGTTCCTCCCCTACGAGCAGTACTTC. Its translation: CASSKTGFLPYEQYF.

V gene TRBV28 combines with J gene TRBJ1-2, with 8 bases identical to TRBD1. The CDR3 consists of 13 residues. V was pared by 5 bases and J by 8 bases, with 7 bases of the junction left unmatched. Germline V lookup: CDR1 MDHEN, CDR2 SYDVKM. CDR3 DNA sequence: TGTGCCAGCAGTCCCGTGGACAGGGTCGGCTACACCTTC. It yields the protein CASSPVDRVGYTF.